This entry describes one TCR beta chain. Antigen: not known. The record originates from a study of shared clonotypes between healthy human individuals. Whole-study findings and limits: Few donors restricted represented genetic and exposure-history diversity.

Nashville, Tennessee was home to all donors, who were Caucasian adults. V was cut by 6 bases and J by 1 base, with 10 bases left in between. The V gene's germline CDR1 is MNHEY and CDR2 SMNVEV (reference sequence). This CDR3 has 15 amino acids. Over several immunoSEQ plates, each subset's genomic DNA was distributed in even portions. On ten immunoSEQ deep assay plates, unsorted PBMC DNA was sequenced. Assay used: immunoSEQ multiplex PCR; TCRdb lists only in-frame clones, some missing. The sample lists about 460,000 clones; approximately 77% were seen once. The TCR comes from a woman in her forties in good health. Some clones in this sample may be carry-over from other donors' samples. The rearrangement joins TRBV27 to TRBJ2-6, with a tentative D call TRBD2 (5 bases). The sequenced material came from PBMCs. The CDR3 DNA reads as TGTGCCAGCAGACGCCCGGGGTCTGGGGCCAACGTCCTGACTTTC. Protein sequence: CASRRPGSGANVLTF.